A single sample gave rise to the 14 T cell receptor beta chains below, sequenced in a study of blood T cell repertoires in COVID-19. Sequencing used immunoSEQ multiplex PCR; TCRdb keeps in-frame clones, though not all of them. The sample records 250,000 or so clones, 80% to 90% being singletons. The specimen was PBMCs or T cells enriched from blood (not recorded which). These receptor sequences come from a woman aged 40 to 55 who had been exposed to COVID-19.

This clone has more than one count but fewer than ten. DNA of the CDR3: TGTGCTAGTGGTCTTACCCCCGGACTGAGGTACAATGAGCAGTTCTTC. It encodes CASGLTPGLRYNEQFF. J is TRBJ2-1 and V is TRBV12-5; TRBD2 is a possible D gene (5 bases). The CDR3 totals 16 residues. Germline V gene data show CDR1 as LGHNT and CDR2 as FRNRAP. V lost 5 bases and J 4 bases, leaving 18 bases between the germline ends.

The chain uses TRBV5-1 and TRBJ1-6; D remains ambiguous. Per germline, CDR1 SGHRS and CDR2 YFSETQ. Between the trimmed V and J ends, which lost 0 bases and 8 bases, there was a span of 9 bases. This CDR3 contains 14 residues. The CDR3 region is CASSLAQRDSPLHF. The DNA of the CDR3 is TGCGCCAGCAGCTTGGCACAGAGGGATTCACCCCTCCACTTT.

This chain connects TRBV6-1 to TRBJ2-7, with D unclear. In germline, CDR1 is MNHNS, CDR2 SASEGT. V lost 3 bases and J lost 1, with 10 bases in between. The CDR3 totals 14 residues. CDR3 in DNA: TGTGCCAGCAGTGATGTGGGCCATTCCTACGAGCAGTACTTC. Residues: CASSDVGHSYEQYF.

The genes are TRBV6-5 and TRBJ2-7, with 7 bases aligning to TRBD2. There are 16 residues in the CDR3. V was pared by 2 bases and J by 3 bases, with 10 bases of the junction left unmatched. Germline-derived CDR1 and CDR2 are MNHEY and SVGAGI. CDR3 sequence (DNA): TGTGCCAGCAGTTACGGGGGGGTAGGCGGTTACTACGAGCAGTACTTC. This translates into CASSYGGVGGYYEQYF.

V and J are TRBV27 and TRBJ1-2; TRBD1 is a possible D gene (6 bases). V gave up 8 bases and J gave up 8 bases, with 18 bases separating them. Germline lookup yields CDR1 MNHEY and CDR2 SMNVEV (reference sequence). There are 13 residues in the CDR3. Here the CDR3 reads CASRMRGRHGYTF. The CDR3 DNA reads TGTGCCAGCCGGATGAGGGGGAGACACGGCTACACCTTC.

This chain links TRBV3-1 (or the pseudogene TRBV3-2) with TRBJ1-2; TRBD1 might be the D (6 bases). V was cut by 1 base and J by 4 bases, with 22 bases left in between. The germline CDR1 and CDR2 sequences are LGHDT and YNNKEL (reference sequence). The CDR3 totals 18 residues. In nucleotides, the CDR3 is TGTGCCAGCAGCCAAGCGCCCCCGTGGGGGGGGCAAGGCTATGGCTACACCTTC. Protein product: CASSQAPPWGGQGYGYTF.

This chain links TRBV6-2 or TRBV6-3 with TRBJ2-5, with 7 bases matching TRBD2. Per germline, CDR1 MNHEY and CDR2 SVGEGT. V gave up 0 bases and J gave up 3 bases; unmatched junction bases: 7. The CDR3 has 16 amino acids. CDR3 protein: CASSYSNPSGEETQYF. For the CDR3, the DNA is TGTGCCAGCAGTTACTCGAATCCTAGCGGAGAAGAGACCCAGTACTTC.

This clone was found a few times. The chain combines TRBV28 with TRBJ1-1, with no clear D. Germline loops: CDR1 MDHEN, CDR2 SYDVKM. This CDR3 has 14 residues. V lost 2 bases and J 1 base, leaving 8 bases between the germline ends. DNA of the CDR3: TGTGCCAGCAGTTTAGTCGCAGAGAACACTGAAGCTTTCTTT. This encodes CASSLVAENTEAFF.

V and J are TRBV4-2 and TRBJ2-1, with no clear D. The CDR3 covers 16 residues. Trimming left V 0 bases short and J 7 bases short, with 16 bases between. Germline values: CDR1 LGHNA, CDR2 YNFKEQ. The CDR3 nucleotides are TGTGCCAGCAGCCAAGATCTGGGCGCCGGTCTTAATGAGCAGTTCTTC. Translation: CASSQDLGAGLNEQFF.

V gene TRBV10-3 combines with J gene TRBJ2-7; 10 nucleotides agree with TRBD1. The V segment lost 3 bases and the J segment 2 bases; nucleotides outside the gene matches: 7. The length of the CDR3 is 16 residues. Germline CDR1 is ENHRY and CDR2 is SYGVKD. This chain's CDR3 is CAISDSDRGLTYEQYF. The CDR3, as DNA: TGTGCCATCAGTGATTCCGACAGGGGGCTCACCTACGAGCAGTACTTC.

The rearrangement joins TRBV10-3 to TRBJ1-1, with 10 nucleotides matching TRBD1. CDR1 ENHRY and CDR2 SYGVKD come from the germline V gene. V lost 6 bases to trimming and J lost 1 base; unmatched junction nucleotides: 5. The CDR3 has 15 residues. This CDR3 is CAIRPGQGRNTEAFF. The CDR3 DNA reads as TGTGCCATCAGACCGGGACAGGGGAGGAACACTGAAGCTTTCTTT.

The V gene is TRBV6-5, the J gene TRBJ1-3, with a possible D match to TRBD1 (6 bases). CDR1 and CDR2 (germline): MNHEY, SVGAGI. CDR3 length equals 14 residues. The ends were cut back, 2 bases at V and 3 bases at J, with 8 bases in the middle. The CDR3 is CASSYGGGGNTIYF. As DNA, the CDR3 is TGTGCCAGCAGTTACGGGGGCGGTGGAAACACCATATATTTT.

The chain links TRBV24-1 to TRBJ1-6; TRBD1 matches 8 bases. Germline lookup yields CDR1 KGHDR and CDR2 SFDVKD. The CDR3 sequence is 16 residues long. The V gene end was trimmed by 9 bases and the J gene end by 8 bases; junction bases not matched to a gene: 14. The CDR3 DNA sequence: TGTGCCACCTCAATTATACTCGACAGGGGAGATTCACCCCTCCACTTT. Its translation: CATSIILDRGDSPLHF.

This clone came up a few times. The chain has TRBV3-1 (or the pseudogene TRBV3-2) and TRBJ1-2, with D uncertain. The ends were cut back, 5 bases at V and 8 bases at J, with 12 bases in the middle. Germline values: CDR1 LGHDT, CDR2 YNNKEL (reference sequence). This CDR3 contains 12 residues. The chain's CDR3 is CASSTTPGGYTF. The CDR3 nucleotides read TGTGCCAGCAGCACCACGCCCGGGGGCTACACCTTC.